This is a list of T cell receptor beta chains from one sample in a study of shared clonotypes between healthy human individuals. Using immunoSEQ multiplex PCR, the repertoire was profiled, and TCRdb retains in-frame clones only, with some absent. The profile covers around 370,000 clones, with approximately 97% appearing a single time and about 0.32% taken by the ten largest. The material sequenced was memory CD8+ T cells sorted from blood. These receptors originate from a man between 25 and 39 years old in good health. The CDR3 runs from the conserved cysteine through the conserved F or W. D genes are given only for firm matches. Some rows mark clone size as missing; the rest say once, few, many or name a class of expanded clone.

cdr3_aa: CASSSAGADPYEQYF; cdr3_nt: TGTGCCAGCAGCTCTGCTGGAGCGGATCCCTACGAGCAGTACTTC; cdr3_length: 15; v_call: TRBV5-6; j_call: TRBJ2-7; clone_size: NA; d_call: NA
cdr3_aa: CAWRRETLAPYEQYF; cdr3_nt: TGTGCCTGGAGGAGAGAGACTCTAGCCCCCTACGAGCAGTACTTC; cdr3_length: 15; v_call: TRBV30; j_call: TRBJ2-7; clone_size: once; d_call: NA
cdr3_aa: CASSLDSYNQPQHF; cdr3_nt: TGTGCCAGCAGCTTAGACAGCTACAATCAGCCCCAGCATTTT; cdr3_length: 14; v_call: TRBV7-2; j_call: TRBJ1-5; clone_size: NA; d_call: NA
cdr3_aa: CASMGAGEQYF; cdr3_nt: TGTGCCAGCATGGGGGCGGGAGAGCAGTACTTC; cdr3_length: 11; v_call: TRBV28; j_call: TRBJ2-7; clone_size: NA; d_call: NA
cdr3_aa: CASSLGGTSGSSYEQYF; cdr3_nt: TGTGCCAGCAGCTTAGGGGGGACTAGCGGGTCCTCCTACGAGCAGTACTTC; cdr3_length: 17; v_call: TRBV7-9; j_call: TRBJ2-7; clone_size: once; d_call: TRBD2
cdr3_aa: CASSLRRYGYTF; cdr3_nt: TGTGCCAGCAGCTTGCGTCGCTATGGCTACACCTTC; cdr3_length: 12; v_call: TRBV5-6; j_call: TRBJ1-2; clone_size: NA; d_call: NA
cdr3_aa: CATSDGIRVFF; cdr3_nt: TGTGCCACCAGTGATGGGATCAGGGTGTTTTTT; cdr3_length: 11; v_call: TRBV15; j_call: TRBJ2-2; clone_size: NA; d_call: NA
cdr3_aa: CASSRRSGANVLTF; cdr3_nt: TGTGCCAGCAGCCGCAGGTCTGGGGCCAACGTCCTGACTTTC; cdr3_length: 14; v_call: TRBV28; j_call: TRBJ2-6; clone_size: NA; d_call: NA
cdr3_aa: CASSSPGGRRDSPLHF; cdr3_nt: TGTGCCAGCAGTTCACCCGGGGGGCGCCGGGATTCACCCCTCCACTTT; cdr3_length: 16; v_call: TRBV6-6; j_call: TRBJ1-6; clone_size: NA; d_call: NA
cdr3_aa: CASSLGYQPQHF; cdr3_nt: TGTGCCAGCAGCTTAGGGTATCAGCCCCAGCATTTT; cdr3_length: 12; v_call: TRBV7-8; j_call: TRBJ1-5; clone_size: NA; d_call: NA
cdr3_aa: CASSGQNYGYTF; cdr3_nt: TGTGCCAGCAGTGGACAAAACTATGGCTACACCTTC; cdr3_length: 12; v_call: TRBV28; j_call: TRBJ1-2; clone_size: NA; d_call: NA
cdr3_aa: CASSSQQAGANVLTF; cdr3_nt: TGTGCCAGCAGTTCGCAGCAGGCTGGGGCCAACGTCCTGACTTTC; cdr3_length: 15; v_call: TRBV28; j_call: TRBJ2-6; clone_size: once; d_call: NA
cdr3_aa: CASTIVDRAYEQYF; cdr3_nt: TGTGCCAGCACCATCGTAGACAGGGCCTACGAGCAGTACTTC; cdr3_length: 14; v_call: TRBV6-1; j_call: TRBJ2-7; clone_size: NA; d_call: TRBD1
cdr3_aa: CSADREKLFF; cdr3_nt: TGCAGTGCTGACCGTGAAAAACTGTTTTTT; cdr3_length: 10; v_call: TRBV20-1; j_call: TRBJ1-4; clone_size: NA; d_call: NA
cdr3_aa: CASSERTPSGRAPF; cdr3_nt: TGTGCCAGCAGTGAAAGGACCCCTAGCGGGAGGGCTCCTTTC; cdr3_length: 14; v_call: TRBV2; j_call: TRBJ2-7; clone_size: NA; d_call: TRBD2
cdr3_aa: CASSLTSGRAGELFF; cdr3_nt: TGTGCCAGTAGTTTAACTAGCGGGAGGGCCGGGGAGCTGTTTTTT; cdr3_length: 15; v_call: TRBV19; j_call: TRBJ2-2; clone_size: NA; d_call: TRBD2
cdr3_aa: CASSPRTADYGYTF; cdr3_nt: TGCGCCAGCAGCCCGCGGACAGCCGACTATGGCTACACCTTC; cdr3_length: 14; v_call: TRBV5-1; j_call: TRBJ1-2; clone_size: NA; d_call: NA
cdr3_aa: CASSLVGDTQYF; cdr3_nt: TGTGCCAGCAGCTTGGTGGGGGATACGCAGTATTTT; cdr3_length: 12; v_call: TRBV5-4; j_call: TRBJ2-3; clone_size: NA; d_call: NA
cdr3_aa: CASIPTGVRETQYF; cdr3_nt: TGTGCCAGCATTCCCACAGGGGTGAGGGAGACCCAGTACTTC; cdr3_length: 14; v_call: TRBV6-1; j_call: TRBJ2-5; clone_size: NA; d_call: TRBD1
cdr3_aa: CASSDAGRTDTQYF; cdr3_nt: TGTGCCAGCTCGGATGCAGGCCGCACAGATACGCAGTATTTT; cdr3_length: 14; v_call: TRBV28; j_call: TRBJ2-3; clone_size: NA; d_call: NA
cdr3_aa: CASSQGEAWFHSGNTIYF; cdr3_nt: TGTGCCAGCAGCCAAGGGGAAGCTTGGTTTCACTCTGGAAACACCATATATTTT; cdr3_length: 18; v_call: TRBV14; j_call: TRBJ1-3; clone_size: NA; d_call: NA
cdr3_aa: CASRGYTDTQYF; cdr3_nt: TGTGCCAGCAGAGGATACACAGATACGCAGTATTTT; cdr3_length: 12; v_call: TRBV27; j_call: TRBJ2-3; clone_size: NA; d_call: NA
cdr3_aa: CASTPSIGAGTLKRSSYNEQFF; cdr3_nt: TGTGCCAGTACCCCTAGTATAGGAGCCGGGACTTTAAAGCGGAGCTCCTACAATGAGCAGTTCTTC; cdr3_length: 22; v_call: TRBV19; j_call: TRBJ2-1; clone_size: NA; d_call: NA
cdr3_aa: CASSKQISGANVLTF; cdr3_nt: TGTGCCAGCAGTAAACAGATCTCTGGGGCCAACGTCCTGACTTTC; cdr3_length: 15; v_call: TRBV6-1; j_call: TRBJ2-6; clone_size: NA; d_call: NA
cdr3_aa: CASTSTGPTEAFF; cdr3_nt: TGTGCCAGCACCTCAACAGGGCCCACTGAAGCTTTCTTT; cdr3_length: 13; v_call: TRBV27; j_call: TRBJ1-1; clone_size: NA; d_call: NA
cdr3_aa: CASSIPDGAKNIQYF; cdr3_nt: TGTGCCAGTAGTATTCCAGATGGGGCCAAAAACATTCAGTACTTC; cdr3_length: 15; v_call: TRBV19; j_call: TRBJ2-4; clone_size: NA; d_call: NA
cdr3_aa: CASSLAGQPYEQYF; cdr3_nt: TGTGCCAGCAGTTTAGCAGGACAGCCCTACGAGCAGTACTTC; cdr3_length: 14; v_call: TRBV28; j_call: TRBJ2-7; clone_size: NA; d_call: NA
cdr3_aa: CASTPGHGSGNTIYF; cdr3_nt: TGTGCCAGCACACCGGGACACGGCTCTGGAAACACCATATATTTT; cdr3_length: 15; v_call: TRBV6-1; j_call: TRBJ1-3; clone_size: NA; d_call: NA
cdr3_aa: CASRGLSYEQYF; cdr3_nt: TGTGCCAGCAGAGGACTATCCTACGAGCAGTACTTC; cdr3_length: 12; v_call: TRBV6-5; j_call: TRBJ2-7; clone_size: NA; d_call: NA
cdr3_aa: CASSIRGGETQYF; cdr3_nt: TGTGCCAGTAGTATCAGGGGCGGTGAGACCCAGTACTTC; cdr3_length: 13; v_call: TRBV19; j_call: TRBJ2-5; clone_size: NA; d_call: NA
cdr3_aa: CASSIRWGQETQYF; cdr3_nt: TGTGCCAGTAGTATAAGATGGGGCCAAGAGACCCAGTACTTC; cdr3_length: 14; v_call: TRBV19; j_call: TRBJ2-5; clone_size: NA; d_call: NA
cdr3_aa: CASSPVEGGNQPQHF; cdr3_nt: TGTGCCAGCTCACCCGTGGAGGGGGGCAATCAGCCCCAGCATTTT; cdr3_length: 15; v_call: TRBV18; j_call: TRBJ1-5; clone_size: NA; d_call: NA
cdr3_aa: CASSSSPGRNNEKLFF; cdr3_nt: TGTGCCAGCAGCAGCAGTCCCGGGAGGAATAATGAAAAACTGTTTTTT; cdr3_length: 16; v_call: TRBV9; j_call: TRBJ1-4; clone_size: NA; d_call: NA
cdr3_aa: CASVGVGGNEQFF; cdr3_nt: TGTGCCAGCGTCGGGGTGGGAGGGAATGAGCAGTTCTTC; cdr3_length: 13; v_call: TRBV9; j_call: TRBJ2-1; clone_size: NA; d_call: TRBD2
cdr3_aa: CASSFGGIGGEQYF; cdr3_nt: TGCGCCAGCAGCTTCGGAGGGATCGGAGGAGAGCAGTACTTC; cdr3_length: 14; v_call: TRBV5-1; j_call: TRBJ2-7; clone_size: NA; d_call: NA
cdr3_aa: CAIRDNNEQFF; cdr3_nt: TGTGCCATCCGGGACAACAATGAGCAGTTCTTC; cdr3_length: 11; v_call: TRBV10-3; j_call: TRBJ2-1; clone_size: NA; d_call: NA
cdr3_aa: CASRGQGNYGYTF; cdr3_nt: TGTGCCAGTAGGGGACAGGGTAACTATGGCTACACCTTC; cdr3_length: 13; v_call: TRBV19; j_call: TRBJ1-2; clone_size: NA; d_call: TRBD1
cdr3_aa: CASSRLYNEQFF; cdr3_nt: TGCGCCAGCAGCCGGCTCTACAATGAGCAGTTCTTC; cdr3_length: 12; v_call: TRBV5-1; j_call: TRBJ2-1; clone_size: NA; d_call: NA
cdr3_aa: CASSLVGTSGYEQFF; cdr3_nt: TGCGCCAGCAGCTTGGTCGGGACTAGCGGGTATGAGCAGTTCTTC; cdr3_length: 15; v_call: TRBV5-1; j_call: TRBJ2-1; clone_size: NA; d_call: TRBD2
cdr3_aa: CASSLITANNEQFF; cdr3_nt: TGCGCCAGCAGCTTGATAACAGCAAACAATGAGCAGTTCTTC; cdr3_length: 14; v_call: TRBV5-1; j_call: TRBJ2-1; clone_size: NA; d_call: NA
cdr3_aa: CASSLGAQASTDTQYF; cdr3_nt: TGCGCCAGCAGTTTGGGGGCTCAAGCTAGCACAGATACGCAGTATTTT; cdr3_length: 16; v_call: TRBV5-1; j_call: TRBJ2-3; clone_size: NA; d_call: NA
cdr3_aa: CASSGPDTANYGYTF; cdr3_nt: TGCGCCAGCAGTGGTCCGGACACAGCTAACTATGGCTACACCTTC; cdr3_length: 15; v_call: TRBV10-2; j_call: TRBJ1-2; clone_size: once; d_call: NA
cdr3_aa: CAISESGGEGYEQYF; cdr3_nt: TGTGCCATCAGTGAATCTGGAGGGGAGGGCTACGAGCAGTACTTC; cdr3_length: 15; v_call: TRBV10-3; j_call: TRBJ2-7; clone_size: NA; d_call: TRBD2
cdr3_aa: CASSIGTQTYNEQFF; cdr3_nt: TGTGCCAGCAGCATCGGGACTCAAACCTACAATGAGCAGTTCTTC; cdr3_length: 15; v_call: TRBV28; j_call: TRBJ2-1; clone_size: NA; d_call: NA
cdr3_aa: CASKGLAGATYEQYF; cdr3_nt: TGCGCCAGCAAGGGACTAGCGGGAGCCACCTACGAGCAGTACTTC; cdr3_length: 15; v_call: TRBV5-1; j_call: TRBJ2-7; clone_size: NA; d_call: TRBD2